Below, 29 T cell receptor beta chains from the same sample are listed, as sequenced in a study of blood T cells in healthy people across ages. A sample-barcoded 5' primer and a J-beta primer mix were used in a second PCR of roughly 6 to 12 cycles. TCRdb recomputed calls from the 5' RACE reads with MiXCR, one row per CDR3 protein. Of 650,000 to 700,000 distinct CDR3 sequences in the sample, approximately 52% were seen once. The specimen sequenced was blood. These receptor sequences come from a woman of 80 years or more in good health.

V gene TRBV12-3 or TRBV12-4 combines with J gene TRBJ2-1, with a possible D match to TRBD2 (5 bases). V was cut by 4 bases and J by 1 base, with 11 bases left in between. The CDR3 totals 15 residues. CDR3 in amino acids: CASSSAGDSYNEQFF. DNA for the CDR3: TGTGCCAGCAGTTCTGCCGGGGATTCCTACAATGAGCAGTTCTTC.

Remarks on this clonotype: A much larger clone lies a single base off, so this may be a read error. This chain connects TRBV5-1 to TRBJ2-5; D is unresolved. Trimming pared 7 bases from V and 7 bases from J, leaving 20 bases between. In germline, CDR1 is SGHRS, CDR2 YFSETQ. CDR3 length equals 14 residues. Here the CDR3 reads CASGPAVSATTQYF. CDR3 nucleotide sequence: TGCGCCAGCGGCCCGGCCGTCTCCGCCACGACCCAGTACTTC.

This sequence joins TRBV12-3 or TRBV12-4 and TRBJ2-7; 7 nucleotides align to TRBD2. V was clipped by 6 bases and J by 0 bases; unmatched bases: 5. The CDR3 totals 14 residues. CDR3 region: CASRIGGSSYEQYF. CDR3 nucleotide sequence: TGTGCCAGCAGAATCGGCGGGAGCTCCTACGAGCAGTACTTC.

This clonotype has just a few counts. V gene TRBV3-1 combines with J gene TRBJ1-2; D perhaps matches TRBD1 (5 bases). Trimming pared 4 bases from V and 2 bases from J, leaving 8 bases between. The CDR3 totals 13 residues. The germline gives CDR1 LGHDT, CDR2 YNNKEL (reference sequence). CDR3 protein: CASSLQENYGYTF. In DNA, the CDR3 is TGTGCCAGCAGCCTACAGGAGAACTATGGCTACACCTTC.

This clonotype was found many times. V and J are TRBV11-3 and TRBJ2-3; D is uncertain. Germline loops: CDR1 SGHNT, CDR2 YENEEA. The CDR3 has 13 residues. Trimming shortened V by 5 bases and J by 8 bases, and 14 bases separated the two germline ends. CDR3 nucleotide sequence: TGTGCCAGCAGCCGTACCAGAGCAACTACGCAGTATTTT. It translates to CASSRTRATTQYF.

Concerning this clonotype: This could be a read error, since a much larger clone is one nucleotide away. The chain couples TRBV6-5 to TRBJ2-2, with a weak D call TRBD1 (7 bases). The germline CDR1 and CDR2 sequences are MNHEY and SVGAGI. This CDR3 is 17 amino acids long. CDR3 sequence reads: CASSSPDRTTNTGGLFF. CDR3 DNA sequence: TGTGCCAGCAGTTCCCCGGACAGGACCACGAACACCGGGGGGCTGTTTTTT.

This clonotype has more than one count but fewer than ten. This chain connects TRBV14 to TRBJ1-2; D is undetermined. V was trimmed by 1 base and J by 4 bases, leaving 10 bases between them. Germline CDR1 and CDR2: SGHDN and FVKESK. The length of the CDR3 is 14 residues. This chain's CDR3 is CASSQAGRVYGYTF. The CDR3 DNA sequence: TGTGCCAGCAGCCAAGCGGGCAGAGTCTATGGCTACACCTTC.

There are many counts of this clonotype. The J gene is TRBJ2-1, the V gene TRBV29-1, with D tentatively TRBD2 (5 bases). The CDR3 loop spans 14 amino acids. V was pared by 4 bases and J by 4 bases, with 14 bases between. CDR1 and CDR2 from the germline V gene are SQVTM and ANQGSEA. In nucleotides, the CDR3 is TGCAGCGTTGTCACTCGGGAATCATACAATGAGCAGTTCTTC. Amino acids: CSVVTRESYNEQFF.

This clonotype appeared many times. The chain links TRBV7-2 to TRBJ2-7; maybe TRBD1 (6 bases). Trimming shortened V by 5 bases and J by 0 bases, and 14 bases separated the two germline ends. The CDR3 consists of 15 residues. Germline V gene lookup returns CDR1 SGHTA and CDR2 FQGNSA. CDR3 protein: CASSTTGTSSYEQYF. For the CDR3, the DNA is TGTGCCAGCAGCACGACAGGTACCTCCTCCTACGAGCAGTACTTC.

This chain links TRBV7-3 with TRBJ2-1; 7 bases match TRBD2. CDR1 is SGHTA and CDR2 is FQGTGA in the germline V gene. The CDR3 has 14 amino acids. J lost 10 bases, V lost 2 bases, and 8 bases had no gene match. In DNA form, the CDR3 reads TGTGCCAGCAGCTTAGACCCGGGAGGCAACGAGCAGTTCTTC. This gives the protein CASSLDPGGNEQFF.

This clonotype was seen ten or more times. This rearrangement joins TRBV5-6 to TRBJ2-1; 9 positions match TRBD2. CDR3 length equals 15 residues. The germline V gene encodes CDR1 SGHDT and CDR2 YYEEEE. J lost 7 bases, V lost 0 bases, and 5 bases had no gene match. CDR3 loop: CASSLDPSGTNEQFF. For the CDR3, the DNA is TGTGCCAGCAGCTTGGATCCTAGCGGGACTAATGAGCAGTTCTTC. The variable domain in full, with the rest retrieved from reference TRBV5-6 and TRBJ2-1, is DAGVTQSPTHLIKTRGQQVTLRCSPKSGHDTVSWYQQALGQGPQFIFQYYEEEERQRGNFPDRFSGHQFPNYSSELNVNALLLGDSALYLCASSLDPSGTNEQFFGPGTRLTVL.

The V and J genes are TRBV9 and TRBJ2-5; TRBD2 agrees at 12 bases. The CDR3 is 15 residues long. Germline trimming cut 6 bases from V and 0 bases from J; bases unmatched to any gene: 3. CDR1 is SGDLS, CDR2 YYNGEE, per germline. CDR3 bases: TGTGCCAGCAATCTAGCGGGGGGGGACCAAGAGACCCAGTACTTC. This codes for CASNLAGGDQETQYF.

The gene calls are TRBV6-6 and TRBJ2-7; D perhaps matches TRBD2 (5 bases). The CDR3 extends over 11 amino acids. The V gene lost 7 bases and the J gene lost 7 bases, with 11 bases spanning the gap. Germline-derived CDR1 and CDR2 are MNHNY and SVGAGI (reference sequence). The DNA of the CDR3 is TGTGCCAGCACCCTATCGGGGGAGCAGTACTTC. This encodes CASTLSGEQYF.

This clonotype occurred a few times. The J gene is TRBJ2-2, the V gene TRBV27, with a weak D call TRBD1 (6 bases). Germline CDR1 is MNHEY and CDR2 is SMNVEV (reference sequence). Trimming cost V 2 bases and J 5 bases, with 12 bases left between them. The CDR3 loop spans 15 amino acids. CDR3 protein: CASSLLGALTGELFF. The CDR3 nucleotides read TGTGCCAGCAGTTTACTGGGGGCCTTAACCGGGGAGCTGTTTTTT.

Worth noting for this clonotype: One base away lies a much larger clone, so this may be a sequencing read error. The chain's CDR3 is CSASVPRVDCSPPHF. CDR3 sequence (DNA): TGCAGTGCTAGTGTCCCCCGGGTGGATTGTTCACCCCCCCACTTT. The rearrangement joins TRBV20-1 to TRBJ1-6; D gene uncertain. The CDR3 runs to 15 residues. Germline loops: CDR1 DFQATT, CDR2 SNEGSKA (reference sequence).

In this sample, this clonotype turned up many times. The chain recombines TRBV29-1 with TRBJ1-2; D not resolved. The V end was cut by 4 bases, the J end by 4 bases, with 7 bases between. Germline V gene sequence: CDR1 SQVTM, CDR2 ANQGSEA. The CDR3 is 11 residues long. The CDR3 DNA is TGCAGCGTTGGGGAGAGCTATGGCTACACCTTC. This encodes CSVGESYGYTF.

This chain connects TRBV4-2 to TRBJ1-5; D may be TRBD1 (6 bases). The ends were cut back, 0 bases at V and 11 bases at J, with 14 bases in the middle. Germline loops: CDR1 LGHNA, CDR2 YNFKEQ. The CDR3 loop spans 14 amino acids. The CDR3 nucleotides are TGTGCCAGCAGCCAAGATCAGGGGTCGAGCGCCCAGCATTTT. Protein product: CASSQDQGSSAQHF.

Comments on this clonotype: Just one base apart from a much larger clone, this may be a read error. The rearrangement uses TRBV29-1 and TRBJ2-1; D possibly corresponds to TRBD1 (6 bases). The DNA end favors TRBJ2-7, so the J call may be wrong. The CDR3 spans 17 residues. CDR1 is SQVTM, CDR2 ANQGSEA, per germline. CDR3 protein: CSVENRDTAFSYNEQYF. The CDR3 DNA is TGCAGCGTTGAAAATAGGGACACCGCCTTTTCCTACAATGAGCAGTACTTC.

CDR3 loop: CASSRGQAGVYYEQYF. In DNA form, the CDR3 reads TGCGCCAGCAGCCGGGGGCAAGCGGGAGTTTACTACGAGCAGTACTTC. This chain connects TRBV5-1 to TRBJ2-7, with 8 bases aligning to TRBD2. Germline V gives CDR1 SGHRS, CDR2 YFSETQ. This CDR3 region has 16 residues. With V trimmed by 4 bases and J by 3 bases, 12 bases remained unmatched.

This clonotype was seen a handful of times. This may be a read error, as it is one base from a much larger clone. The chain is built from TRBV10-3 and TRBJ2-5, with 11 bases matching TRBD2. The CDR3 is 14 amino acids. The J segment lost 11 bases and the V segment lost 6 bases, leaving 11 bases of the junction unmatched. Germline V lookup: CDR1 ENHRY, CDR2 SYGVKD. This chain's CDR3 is CAIRLAGGDNEQYF. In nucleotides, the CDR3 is TGTGCCATCAGGCTAGCGGGAGGCGACAATGAGCAGTACTTC.

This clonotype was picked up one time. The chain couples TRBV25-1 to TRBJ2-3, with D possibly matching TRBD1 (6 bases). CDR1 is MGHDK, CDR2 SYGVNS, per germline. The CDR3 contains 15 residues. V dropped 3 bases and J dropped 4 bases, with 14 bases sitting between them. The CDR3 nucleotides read TGTGCCAGCAGTGACCCCAGCAGGGGCCCAGATACGCAGTATTTT. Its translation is CASSDPSRGPDTQYF.

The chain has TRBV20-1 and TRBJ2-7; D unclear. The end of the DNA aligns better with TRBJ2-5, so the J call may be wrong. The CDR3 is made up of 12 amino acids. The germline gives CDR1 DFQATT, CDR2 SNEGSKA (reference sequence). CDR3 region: CSARMGEETQYF. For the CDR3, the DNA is TGCAGTGCTCGGATGGGTGAGGAGACCCAGTACTTC.

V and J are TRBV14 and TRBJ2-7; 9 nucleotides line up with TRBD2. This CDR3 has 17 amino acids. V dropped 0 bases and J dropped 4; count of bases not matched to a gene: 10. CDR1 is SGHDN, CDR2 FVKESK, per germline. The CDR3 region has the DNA TGTGCCAGCAGCCAAGATCGAGGGCTAGCGGGAATTTACGAGCAGTACTTC. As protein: CASSQDRGLAGIYEQYF.

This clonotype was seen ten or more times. This CDR3 is CASSQYLETQYF. CDR3 DNA: TGTGCCAGCAGCCAATATCTGGAGACCCAGTACTTC. V usage is TRBV3-1 and J usage is TRBJ2-5; D is unclear. Germline V gene sequence: CDR1 LGHDT, CDR2 YNNKEL (reference sequence). Between the trimmed V and J ends, which lost 2 bases and 5 bases, there was a span of 6 bases. The CDR3 is 12 residues long.

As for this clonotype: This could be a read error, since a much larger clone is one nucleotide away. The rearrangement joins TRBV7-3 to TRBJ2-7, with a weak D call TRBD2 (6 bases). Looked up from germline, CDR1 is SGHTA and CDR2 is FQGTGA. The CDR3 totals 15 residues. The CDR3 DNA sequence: TGTACCAGCAGCCCTTCTAGCGTCATCCCCTACGAGCAGTACTTC. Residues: CTSSPSSVIPYEQYF.

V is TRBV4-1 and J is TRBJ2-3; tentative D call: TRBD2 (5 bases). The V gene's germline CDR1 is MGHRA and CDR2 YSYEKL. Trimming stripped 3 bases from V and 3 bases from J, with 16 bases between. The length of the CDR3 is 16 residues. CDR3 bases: TGCGCCAGCAGCCATCCCCGCGGGCTCAAGACAGATACGCAGTATTTT. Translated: CASSHPRGLKTDTQYF.

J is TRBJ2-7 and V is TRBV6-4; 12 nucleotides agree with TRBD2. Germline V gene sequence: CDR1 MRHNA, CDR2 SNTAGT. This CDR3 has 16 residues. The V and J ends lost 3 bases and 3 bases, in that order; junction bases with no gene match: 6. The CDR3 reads CASSEPRTSGVYEQYF. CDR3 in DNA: TGTGCCAGCAGTGAGCCCCGGACTAGCGGGGTCTACGAGCAGTACTTC.

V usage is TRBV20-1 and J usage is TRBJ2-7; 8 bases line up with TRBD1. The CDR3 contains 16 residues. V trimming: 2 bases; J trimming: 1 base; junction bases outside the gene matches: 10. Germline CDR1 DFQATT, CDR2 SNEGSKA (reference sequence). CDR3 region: CSARPPLGTGSYEQYF. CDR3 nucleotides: TGCAGTGCTAGACCTCCATTGGGGACAGGTTCCTACGAGCAGTACTTC.

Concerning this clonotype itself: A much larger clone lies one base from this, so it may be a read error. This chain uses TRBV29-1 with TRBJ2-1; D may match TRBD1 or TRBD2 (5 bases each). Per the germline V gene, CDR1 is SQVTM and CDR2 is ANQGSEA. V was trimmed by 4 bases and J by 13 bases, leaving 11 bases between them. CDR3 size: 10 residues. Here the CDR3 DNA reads TGCAGCGTTGGGATGGGGGATCAGTTCTTC. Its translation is CSVGMGDQFF.